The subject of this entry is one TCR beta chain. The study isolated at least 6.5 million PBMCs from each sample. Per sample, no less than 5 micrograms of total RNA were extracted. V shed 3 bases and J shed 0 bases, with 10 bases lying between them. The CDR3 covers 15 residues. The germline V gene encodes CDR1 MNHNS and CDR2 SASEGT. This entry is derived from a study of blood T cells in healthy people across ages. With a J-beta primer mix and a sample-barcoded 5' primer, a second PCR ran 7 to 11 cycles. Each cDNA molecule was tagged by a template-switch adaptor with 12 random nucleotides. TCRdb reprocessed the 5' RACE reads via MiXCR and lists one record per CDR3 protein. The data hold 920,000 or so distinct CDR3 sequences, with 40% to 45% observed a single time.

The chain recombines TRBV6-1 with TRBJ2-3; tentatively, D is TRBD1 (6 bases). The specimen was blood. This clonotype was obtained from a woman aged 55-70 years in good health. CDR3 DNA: TGTGCCAGCAGTGACGTGGACAGCAGCACAGATACGCAGTATTTT. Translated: CASSDVDSSTDTQYF.